These 23 T cell receptor beta chains share one sample of origin, sequenced in a study of blood T cell repertoires in COVID-19 (TCRdb year 2020). Library generation was performed with the immunoSEQ multiplex PCR assay. In TCRdb, the immuneACCESS table is reduced to in-frame sequences with V and J assigned. These tables do not hold every clone; where another copy was compared, an unresolved V gene accounts for under half, and the others remain unexplained. The sample contains 60,000 to 65,000 clones, 74% of them found a single time. The ten largest clones represent over 25% of the sample. Material for sequencing was peripheral blood. Source of these receptors: a woman older than 75 with acute or convalescent COVID-19.

V gene TRBV11-2 combines with J gene TRBJ1-1, with D perhaps matching TRBD1 (5 bases). CDR3 length equals 13 residues. V lost 1 base, J lost 6 bases, and 9 bases lay in between. Per the germline V gene, CDR1 is SGHAT and CDR2 is FQNNGV. The CDR3 here is CASSLAGIPEAFF. The DNA of the CDR3 is TGTGCCAGCAGCTTAGCAGGGATCCCTGAAGCTTTCTTT.

The chain joins TRBV29-1 to TRBJ2-3; D perhaps matches TRBD2 (5 bases). Looked up from germline, CDR1 is SQVTM and CDR2 is ANQGSEA. There are 12 residues in the CDR3. Trimming took 1 base from V and 8 from J, leaving 10 bases between them. The CDR3 DNA follows: TGCAGCGTTGAAGTTTCGGGGAGTACGCAGTATTTT. Encoded protein: CSVEVSGSTQYF.

V usage is TRBV6-6 and J usage is TRBJ2-3; 12 bases are a match to TRBD1. CDR1 is MNHNY and CDR2 is SVGAGI in the germline V gene (reference sequence). The V and J ends lost 4 bases and 4 bases, in that order; junction bases with no gene match: 3. The CDR3 is 15 residues long. This CDR3 reads CASSWGTGGSDTQYF. In DNA, the CDR3 is TGTGCCAGCAGTTGGGGGACAGGGGGCTCAGATACGCAGTATTTT.

This chain uses TRBV30 with TRBJ2-7; weak D call: TRBD1 (6 bases). CDR3 length: 16 amino acids. CDR1 is GTSNPN, CDR2 SVGIG, per germline (reference sequence). V was shortened by 0 bases and J by 2 bases, with 17 bases between the two germline ends. In DNA form, the CDR3 reads TGTGCCTGGAGTGTAGGGTGGACAGCCCTAACCTACGAGCAGTACTTC. Translated, it gives CAWSVGWTALTYEQYF.

This clone turned up a few times. The V and J genes are TRBV6-1 and TRBJ1-5; 7 bases are shared with TRBD1. Germline CDR1 reads MNHNS; CDR2 reads SASEGT. The CDR3 is made up of 15 amino acids. J gave up 9 bases and V 0 bases, and 8 bases lay outside the gene matches. Written as DNA, the CDR3 is TGTGCCAGCAGTGAAGCGACAGGGCTAATAGGGCCCCAGCATTTT. Translation gives CASSEATGLIGPQHF.

J is TRBJ2-7 and V is TRBV5-1, with 10 bases that match TRBD2. The CDR3 totals 15 residues. Germline values: CDR1 SGHRS, CDR2 YFSETQ. The V segment lost 3 bases and the J segment 4 bases; nucleotides outside the gene matches: 7. CDR3 coding DNA: TGCGCCAGCAGCTACGGGACTAGCGCAGTTTACGAGCAGTACTTC. It translates to CASSYGTSAVYEQYF.

V usage is TRBV24-1 and J usage is TRBJ2-7, with D perhaps matching TRBD1 (6 bases). Germline V gives CDR1 KGHDR, CDR2 SFDVKD. The length of the CDR3 is 16 residues. V dropped 4 bases and J dropped 5 bases, with 20 bases sitting between them. CDR3 loop: CATSDSRGTRVDEQYF. The DNA of the CDR3 is TGTGCCACCAGTGACAGCAGGGGAACTAGGGTCGACGAGCAGTACTTC.

The rearrangement links TRBV4-2 to TRBJ1-4; TRBD1 agrees at 7 bases. The CDR3 loop spans 15 amino acids. The germline gives CDR1 LGHNA, CDR2 YNFKEQ. J lost 3 bases, V lost 5 bases, and 6 bases had no gene match. The CDR3 region is CASSVQGPPNEKLFF. The CDR3 nucleotides read TGTGCCAGCAGCGTACAGGGGCCGCCTAATGAAAAACTGTTTTTT.

The chain combines TRBV6-5 with TRBJ2-7, with 7 bases identical to TRBD1. This CDR3 has 15 amino acids. Trimming at V came to 6 bases and at J to 3 bases, leaving 11 bases not matched to a gene. Germline values: CDR1 MNHEY, CDR2 SVGAGI. The CDR3 DNA is TGTGCCAGCAGGTCGATGGGGACAGCATTCTACGAGCAGTACTTC. Protein product: CASRSMGTAFYEQYF.

The V call is TRBV29-1, the J call TRBJ2-1; 9 bases match TRBD2. With 4 bases clipped from V and 0 bases from J, the junction kept 4 bases outside the gene matches. The CDR3 has 15 residues. In germline, CDR1 is SQVTM, CDR2 ANQGSEA. The CDR3 spells CSVGLAERSYNEQFF. As DNA, the CDR3 is TGCAGCGTTGGACTAGCGGAGCGCTCCTACAATGAGCAGTTCTTC.

The V gene is TRBV28, the J gene TRBJ1-1; D uncertain. Trimming stripped 3 bases from V and 5 bases from J, with 13 bases between. The CDR3 spans 14 residues. Germline V gene lookup returns CDR1 MDHEN and CDR2 SYDVKM. CDR3 sequence (DNA): TGTGCCAGCAGTTTTGGCCAGTTCGTTACTGAAGCTTTCTTT. Protein product: CASSFGQFVTEAFF.

This chain joins TRBV10-3 and TRBJ2-7; 12 bases fit TRBD1. Germline assignment: CDR1 ENHRY and CDR2 SYGVKD. Germline trimming cut 7 bases from V and 2 bases from J; bases unmatched to any gene: 6. The CDR3 is made up of 15 amino acids. As DNA, the CDR3 is TGTGCCATCAAGGGAGGGACAGGGGGCACCTACGAGCAGTACTTC. It codes for CAIKGGTGGTYEQYF.

V usage is TRBV29-1 and J usage is TRBJ2-7; no clear D gene. Trimming removed 4 bases at V and 2 bases at J, with 9 bases between. This CDR3 has 12 amino acids. Germline V lookup: CDR1 SQVTM, CDR2 ANQGSEA. CDR3 loop: CSVALETYEQYF. The CDR3, as DNA: TGCAGCGTTGCTTTAGAGACCTACGAGCAGTACTTC.

This clone has more than one count but fewer than ten. The chain combines TRBV20-1 with TRBJ2-1, with D perhaps matching TRBD2 (6 bases). The germline CDR1 and CDR2 sequences are DFQATT and SNEGSKA (reference sequence). The CDR3 consists of 14 residues. V lost 3 bases and J 9 bases, leaving 18 bases between the germline ends. The CDR3 sequence: CSASWGYSGSEQFF. CDR3 nucleotides: TGCAGTGCTAGTTGGGGTTATTCCGGGAGTGAGCAGTTCTTC.

J is TRBJ1-5 and V is TRBV6-5; D is possibly TRBD1 (5 bases). V was clipped by 3 bases and J by 5 bases, with 14 bases between them. This CDR3 has 15 amino acids. The germline V gene encodes CDR1 MNHEY and CDR2 SVGAGI. DNA of the CDR3: TGTGCCAGCAGTTATAAGGCAGGGTCTTATCAGCCCCAGCATTTT. Amino acids: CASSYKAGSYQPQHF.

The gene calls are TRBV4-2 and TRBJ1-1; D is possibly TRBD1 (6 bases). V lost 0 bases, J lost 7 bases, and 15 bases lay in between. The germline V gene encodes CDR1 LGHNA and CDR2 YNFKEQ. CDR3 length: 15 amino acids. This CDR3 is CASSQDYRAGSEAFF. The CDR3 bases are TGTGCCAGCAGCCAAGATTACAGGGCGGGTAGTGAAGCTTTCTTT.

This clone was seen more than once but under ten times. The V call is TRBV24-1, the J call TRBJ2-3; D gene uncertain. The germline CDR1 and CDR2 sequences are KGHDR and SFDVKD. The CDR3 consists of 14 residues. V lost 1 base, J lost 3 bases, and 7 bases lay in between. CDR3 protein: CATSDFSRTDTQYF. The CDR3 nucleotides read TGTGCCACCAGTGATTTTTCCCGGACAGATACGCAGTATTTT.

This clone has more than one count but fewer than ten. V usage is TRBV21-1 and J usage is TRBJ1-3; the listed D gene, TRBD1, was not tested against the DNA. TRBV21-1 is a recognized pseudogene. The CDR3 totals 16 residues. CDR3 coding DNA: TGTGCCAGCAGCAAAGGGACAGGGTTAGCTGGAAACACCATATATTTT. Translating gives CASSKGTGLAGNTIYF.

The chain couples TRBV18 to TRBJ2-6, with a possible D match to TRBD2 (5 bases). The CDR3 length is 19 residues. CDR1 and CDR2 (germline): KGHSH, LQKENI. Between the trimmed V and J ends, which lost 3 bases and 0 bases, there was a span of 18 bases. As DNA, the CDR3 is TGTGCCAGCTCACCCTCCCCACAGACGACTATCTCTGGGGCCAACGTCCTGACTTTC. It codes for CASSPSPQTTISGANVLTF.

This clone was detected only once. The V call is TRBV19, the J call TRBJ2-5, with TRBD1 identical over 8 bases. Germline CDR1 reads LNHDA; CDR2 reads SQIVND (reference sequence). V shed 5 bases and J 3 bases; nucleotides not matched to a gene: 8. CDR3 length: 15 amino acids. The chain's CDR3 is CASSSTGAREETQYF. The DNA of the CDR3 is TGTGCCAGTAGTTCGACAGGGGCCCGTGAAGAGACCCAGTACTTC.

This chain links TRBV21-1 with TRBJ2-3; the table calls TRBD2, which could not be checked here. TRBV21-1 is labeled a pseudogene. The CDR3 has 23 residues. CDR3 residues: CASSLVGSRAGVCVRPPWDTQYF. The DNA of the CDR3 is TGTGCCAGCAGTCTGGTGGGCTCCCGGGCGGGAGTATGCGTAAGGCCCCCGTGGGATACGCAGTATTTT.

The V and J genes are TRBV29-1 and TRBJ2-1; TRBD1 matches at 8 bases. Germline V gives CDR1 SQVTM, CDR2 ANQGSEA. This CDR3 has 14 residues. The V segment lost 4 bases and the J segment 2 bases; nucleotides outside the gene matches: 4. CDR3 residues: CSVVKTGAYNEQFF. Written as DNA, the CDR3 is TGCAGCGTTGTTAAGACAGGGGCCTACAATGAGCAGTTCTTC.

The chain couples TRBV9 to TRBJ1-2; D call uncertain. The germline V gene encodes CDR1 SGDLS and CDR2 YYNGEE. V was shortened by 0 bases and J by 8 bases, with 11 bases between the two germline ends. The CDR3 runs to 13 residues. This CDR3 is CASSVGREGGYTF. The CDR3 DNA follows: TGTGCCAGCAGCGTAGGCCGGGAAGGGGGCTACACCTTC.